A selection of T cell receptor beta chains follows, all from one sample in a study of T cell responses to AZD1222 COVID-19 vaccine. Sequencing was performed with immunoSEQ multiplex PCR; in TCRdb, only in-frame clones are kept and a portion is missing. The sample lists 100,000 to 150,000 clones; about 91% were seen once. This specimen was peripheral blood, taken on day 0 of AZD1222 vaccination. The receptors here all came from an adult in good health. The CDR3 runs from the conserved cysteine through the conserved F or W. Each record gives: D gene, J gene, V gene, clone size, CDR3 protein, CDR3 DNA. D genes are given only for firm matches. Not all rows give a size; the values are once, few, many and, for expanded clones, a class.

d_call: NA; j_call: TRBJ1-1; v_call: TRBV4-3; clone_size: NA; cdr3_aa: CASSQERDTEAFF; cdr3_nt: TGCGCCAGCAGCCAAGAGCGAGACACTGAAGCTTTCTTT
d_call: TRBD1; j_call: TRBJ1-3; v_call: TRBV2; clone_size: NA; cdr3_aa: CASSQGDRVPVYF; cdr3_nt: TGTGCCAGCAGCCAGGGGGACAGGGTCCCAGTATATTTT
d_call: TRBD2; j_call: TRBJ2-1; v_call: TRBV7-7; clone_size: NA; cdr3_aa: CASSSSSGRPRNEQFF; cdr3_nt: TGTGCTAGCAGCTCTTCTAGCGGGAGGCCCCGCAATGAGCAGTTCTTC
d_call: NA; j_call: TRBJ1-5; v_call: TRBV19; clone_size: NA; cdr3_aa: CASSILFAGMDQPQHF; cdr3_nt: TGTGCCAGTAGTATACTTTTCGCGGGAATGGATCAGCCCCAGCATTTT
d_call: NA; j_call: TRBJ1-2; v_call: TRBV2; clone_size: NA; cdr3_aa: CASSERRTYGYTF; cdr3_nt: TGTGCCAGCAGCGAAAGACGGACATATGGCTACACCTTC
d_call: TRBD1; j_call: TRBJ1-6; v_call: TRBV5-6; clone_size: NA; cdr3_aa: CASSGGQGTGSPLHF; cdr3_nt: TGTGCCAGCAGCGGGGGACAGGGGACGGGTTCACCCCTCCACTTT
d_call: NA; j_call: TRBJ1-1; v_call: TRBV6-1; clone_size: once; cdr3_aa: CASSEGGVLNTEAFF; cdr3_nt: TGTGCCAGCAGTGAAGGGGGGGTGCTGAACACTGAAGCTTTCTTT
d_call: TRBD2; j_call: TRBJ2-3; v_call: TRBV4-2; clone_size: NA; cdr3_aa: CASSQDGPSGGTDTQYF; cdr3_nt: TGTGCCAGCAGCCAAGATGGGCCTAGCGGGGGAACAGATACGCAGTATTTT
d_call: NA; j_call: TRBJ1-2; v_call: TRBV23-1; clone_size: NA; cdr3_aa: CASSRPTGADSGYTF; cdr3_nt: TGCGCCAGCAGTCGCCCGACGGGGGCGGATAGTGGCTACACCTTC
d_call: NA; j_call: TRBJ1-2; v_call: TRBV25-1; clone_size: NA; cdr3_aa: CASSEFRNNYGYTF; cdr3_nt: TGTGCCAGCAGTGAATTTCGGAATAACTATGGCTACACCTTC
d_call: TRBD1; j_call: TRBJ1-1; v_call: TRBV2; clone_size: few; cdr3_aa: CASSVTTGRTEAFF; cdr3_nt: TGTGCCAGCAGCGTTACGACAGGGAGGACTGAAGCTTTCTTT
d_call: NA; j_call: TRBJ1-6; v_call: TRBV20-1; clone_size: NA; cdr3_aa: CSAGRPLHF; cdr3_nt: TGCAGTGCCGGCAGACCCCTCCACTTT
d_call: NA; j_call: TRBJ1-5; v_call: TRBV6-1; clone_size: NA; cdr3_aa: CASSYLLGNQPQHF; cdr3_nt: TGTGCCAGCAGTTATCTCCTGGGCAATCAGCCCCAGCATTTT
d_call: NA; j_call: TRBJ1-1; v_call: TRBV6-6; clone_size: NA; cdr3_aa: CASTEMGNTEAFF; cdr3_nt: TGTGCCAGCACCGAGATGGGGAACACTGAAGCTTTCTTT
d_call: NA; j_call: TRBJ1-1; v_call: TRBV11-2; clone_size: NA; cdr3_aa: CASSLTGTDLSEAFF; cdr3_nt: TGTGCCAGCAGCCTAACGGGGACGGATCTATCTGAAGCTTTCTTT
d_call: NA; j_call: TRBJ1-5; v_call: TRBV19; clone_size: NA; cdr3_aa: CASSILNQPQHF; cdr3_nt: TGTGCCAGTAGTATCCTCAATCAGCCCCAGCATTTT
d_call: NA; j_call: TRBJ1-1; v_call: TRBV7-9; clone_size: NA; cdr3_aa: CASSLALRLPSNTEAFF; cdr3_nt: TGTGCCAGCAGCTTAGCGTTGAGGTTACCTTCGAACACTGAAGCTTTCTTT